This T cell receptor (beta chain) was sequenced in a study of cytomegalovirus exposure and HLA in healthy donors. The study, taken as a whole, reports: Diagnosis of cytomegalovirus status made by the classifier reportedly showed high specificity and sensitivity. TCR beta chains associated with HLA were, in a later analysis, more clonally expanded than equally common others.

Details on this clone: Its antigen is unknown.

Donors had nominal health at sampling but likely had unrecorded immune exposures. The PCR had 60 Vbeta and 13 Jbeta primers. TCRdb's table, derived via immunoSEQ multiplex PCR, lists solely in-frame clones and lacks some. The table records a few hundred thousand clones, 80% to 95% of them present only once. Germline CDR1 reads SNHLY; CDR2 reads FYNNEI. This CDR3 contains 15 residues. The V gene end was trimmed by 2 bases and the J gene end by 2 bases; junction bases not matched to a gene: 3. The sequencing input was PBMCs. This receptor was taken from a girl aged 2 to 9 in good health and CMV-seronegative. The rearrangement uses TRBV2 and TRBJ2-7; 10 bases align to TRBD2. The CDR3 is CASSERTSGPYEQYF. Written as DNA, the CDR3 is TGTGCCAGCAGTGAACGGACTAGCGGTCCCTACGAGCAGTACTTC.